A single sample gave rise to the 7 T cell receptor beta chains below, sequenced in a study of blood T cell repertoires in COVID-19. Profiling relied on immunoSEQ multiplex PCR, and the TCRdb table lists in-frame clones only, not all of them. The sample carries some 40,000 clones, approximately 92% recorded once. Input material: peripheral blood. Every receptor here comes from a woman aged 80 or older with acute or convalescent COVID-19.

This sequence joins TRBV15 and TRBJ2-4; 10 nucleotides match TRBD1. The CDR3 extends over 16 amino acids. J was trimmed by 6 bases and V by 4 bases; bases with no gene match: 9. From germline, CDR1 is LNHNV and CDR2 YYDKDF (reference sequence). The CDR3: CATSIEDRGRLNIQYF. The DNA for the CDR3 is TGTGCCACCAGCATAGAGGACAGGGGGAGACTAAACATTCAGTACTTC.

This chain joins TRBV19 and TRBJ2-5, with 7 positions matching TRBD1. V trimming: 10 bases; J trimming: 2 bases; junction bases outside the gene matches: 7. This CDR3 has 13 amino acids. CDR1 LNHDA and CDR2 SQIVND come from the germline V gene (reference sequence). The CDR3 protein is CATRQGPQETQYF. In DNA, the CDR3 is TGTGCCACAAGACAGGGACCTCAAGAGACCCAGTACTTC.

CDR3 DNA: TGTGCCAGCAGCTTAGAAGGGGCCAAGCGTGAGCAGTACTTC. Translating it yields CASSLEGAKREQYF. The V and J genes are TRBV7-9 and TRBJ2-7, with D possibly being TRBD1 (5 bases). This CDR3 has 14 residues. Trimming left V 1 base short and J 7 bases short, with 14 bases between. Germline V gives CDR1 SEHNR, CDR2 FQNEAQ (reference sequence).

CDR3 sequence (DNA): TGTGCCAGCAGTGTGAGTCAGGGGGCTCGTAATTCACCCCTCCACTTT. Encoded protein: CASSVSQGARNSPLHF. The chain combines TRBV2 with TRBJ1-6; TRBD1 matches 8 bases. The V gene's germline CDR1 is SNHLY and CDR2 FYNNEI. CDR3 length equals 16 residues. After removal of 4 bases from V and 6 bases from J, the junction contained 8 bases not matched to a gene.

The chain has TRBV5-1 and TRBJ2-5; 9 bases are a match to TRBD2. The CDR3 runs to 15 residues. V trimming: 4 bases; J trimming: 4 bases; junction bases outside the gene matches: 8. Germline-derived CDR1 and CDR2 are SGHRS and YFSETQ. The CDR3 spells CASSPGTSNGETQYF. CDR3 bases: TGCGCCAGCAGCCCCGGGACTAGCAACGGAGAGACCCAGTACTTC.

The V gene is TRBV7-2, the J gene TRBJ1-2; possible D gene TRBD1, 6 bases. Germline CDR1 SGHTA, CDR2 FQGNSA. V was clipped by 1 base and J by 6 bases, with 12 bases between them. The CDR3 consists of 14 residues. CDR3 in amino acids: CASSLGRAGDGYTF. CDR3 nucleotide sequence: TGTGCCAGCAGCTTAGGACGGGCAGGGGATGGCTACACCTTC.

The chain combines TRBV18 with TRBJ1-5; D not resolved. This CDR3 has 14 residues. Germline V lookup: CDR1 KGHSH, CDR2 LQKENI. The V end was cut by 2 bases, the J end by 5 bases, with 10 bases between. CDR3: CASSPTQADQPQHF. CDR3 nucleotide sequence: TGTGCCAGCTCACCAACCCAGGCTGATCAGCCCCAGCATTTT.